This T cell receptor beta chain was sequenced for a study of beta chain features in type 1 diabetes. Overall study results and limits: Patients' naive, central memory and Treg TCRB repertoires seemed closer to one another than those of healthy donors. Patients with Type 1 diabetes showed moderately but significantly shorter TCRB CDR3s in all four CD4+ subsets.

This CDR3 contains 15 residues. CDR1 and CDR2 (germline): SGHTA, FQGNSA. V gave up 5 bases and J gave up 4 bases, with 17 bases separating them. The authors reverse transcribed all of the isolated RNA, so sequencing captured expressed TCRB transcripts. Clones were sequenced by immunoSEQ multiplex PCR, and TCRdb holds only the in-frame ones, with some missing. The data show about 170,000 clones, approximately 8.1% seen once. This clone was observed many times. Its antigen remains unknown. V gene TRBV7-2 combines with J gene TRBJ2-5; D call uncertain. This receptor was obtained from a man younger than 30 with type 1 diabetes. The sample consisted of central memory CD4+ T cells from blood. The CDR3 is CASSRSGGPGETQYF. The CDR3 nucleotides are TGTGCCAGCAGCCGTTCTGGTGGGCCCGGAGAGACCCAGTACTTC.